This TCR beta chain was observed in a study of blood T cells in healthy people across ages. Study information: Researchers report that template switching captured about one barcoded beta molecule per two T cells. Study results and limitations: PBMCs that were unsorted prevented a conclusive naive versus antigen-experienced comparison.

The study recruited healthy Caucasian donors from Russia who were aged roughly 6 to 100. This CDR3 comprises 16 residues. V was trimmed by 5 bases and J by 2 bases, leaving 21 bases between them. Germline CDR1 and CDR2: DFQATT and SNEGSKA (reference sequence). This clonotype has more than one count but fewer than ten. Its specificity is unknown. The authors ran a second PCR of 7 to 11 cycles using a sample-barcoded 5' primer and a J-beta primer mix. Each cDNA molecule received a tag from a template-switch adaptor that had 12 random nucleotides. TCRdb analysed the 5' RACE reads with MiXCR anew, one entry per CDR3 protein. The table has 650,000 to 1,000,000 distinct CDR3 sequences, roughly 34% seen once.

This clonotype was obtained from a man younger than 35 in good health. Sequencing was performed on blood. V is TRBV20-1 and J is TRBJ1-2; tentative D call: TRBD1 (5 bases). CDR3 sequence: CSADDYRQYFNYGYTF. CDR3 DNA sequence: TGCAGTGCTGACGATTACCGACAGTACTTCAACTATGGCTACACCTTC.